This T cell receptor (beta chain) comes out of a study of T-cell reconstitution after alpha-beta-depleted transplantation in children. The CDR3 is made up of 15 amino acids. Trimming at V came to 0 bases and at J to 6 bases, leaving 3 bases not matched to a gene. CDR1 and CDR2 (germline): SGHTA, FQGNSA. It was with unique molecular identifiers that the TCRbeta library was prepared. MiXCR, applied by TCRdb to the PCR reads, yields one record per CDR3 protein. The sample includes approximately 490,000 distinct CDR3 sequences, approximately 13% of them seen just once. Source: PBMCs from the stem cell graft donor, taken from the stem cell graft. The sequence was obtained from a human donor who donated a stem cell graft to a child with combined immunodeficiency. The chain has TRBV7-2 and TRBJ2-1; 9 nucleotides align to TRBD1. The CDR3 here is CASSLAGQGINEQFF. CDR3 in DNA: TGTGCCAGCAGCTTAGCGGGACAGGGCATCAATGAGCAGTTCTTC.